Presented here are 12 T cell receptor beta chains from one specimen sequenced in a study of regulatory T cells in long-lasting Graves disease. Time point here: newly diagnosed GD, antithyroid drugs for less than 3 months. Extracted RNA from PBMCs served as the source of the TCR library. Assembly of TCR beta libraries relied on iRepertoire HTBI primers together with Arm-PCR of CDR3 regions. TCRdb redid the calling of the multiplex PCR reads with MiXCR, one entry per CDR3 protein. The sample has about 620,000 distinct CDR3 sequences, about 16% seen once; the top ten hold approximately 18%. The same data also contributed to another study, on T cells in Graves' hyperthyroidism and ophthalmopathy.

The sample consisted of peripheral blood mononuclear cells (PBMCs), taken at new diagnosis, from a patient treated with antithyroid drugs. The receptors come from a woman aged 25 to 39 with Graves disease.

This clonotype was detected only a few times. The chain employs TRBV9 and TRBJ2-2; either TRBD1 or TRBD2 may supply D (5 bases each). The CDR3 runs 17 residues. Germline CDR1 is SGDLS and CDR2 is YYNGEE. The V and J ends lost 5 bases and 5 bases respectively, with 22 bases between them. CDR3 in DNA: TGTGCCAGCAGTAGAAGGTTGGGGAGCGGACAAACCGGGGAGCTGTTTTTT. Translating gives CASSRRLGSGQTGELFF.

J is TRBJ2-3 and V is TRBV7-6; D perhaps matches TRBD2 (6 bases). The CDR3 has 15 amino acids. V was pared by 4 bases and J by 1 base, with 12 bases between. Germline V CDR1 and CDR2: SGHVS, FNYEAQ. The CDR3 sequence: CASSSIPSGTDTQYF. In DNA form, the CDR3 reads TGTGCCAGCAGCTCCATCCCTAGCGGCACAGATACGCAGTATTTT.

This clonotype was detected only a few times. This chain links TRBV7-3 with TRBJ1-6, with no clear D. Germline V lookup: CDR1 SGHTA, CDR2 FQGTGA. V lost 7 bases and J lost 0, with 13 bases in between. The CDR3 is made up of 16 amino acids. CDR3 sequence (DNA): TGTGCCAGCAACCCTGTTGGGAGCTCCTATAATTCACCCCTCCACTTT. Residues: CASNPVGSSYNSPLHF. Full variable domain (remainder filled in from reference TRBV7-3 and TRBJ1-6): GAGVSQTPSNKVTEKGKYVELRCDPISGHTALYWYRQSLGQGPEFLIYFQGTGAADDSGLPNDRFFAVRPEGSVSTLKIQRTERGDSAVYLCASNPVGSSYNSPLHFGNGTRLTVT.

This clonotype came up a few times. The chain links TRBV7-9 to TRBJ1-2, with 7 bases lining up with TRBD1. This CDR3 is built from 14 residues. V lost 4 bases to trimming and J lost 4 bases; unmatched junction nucleotides: 6. Germline assignment: CDR1 SEHNR and CDR2 FQNEAQ (reference sequence). The CDR3 is CASSSQTGIYGYTF. CDR3 nucleotide sequence: TGTGCCAGCAGCTCGCAGACAGGGATCTATGGCTACACCTTC. Together with reference TRBV7-9 and TRBJ1-2, the CDR3 gives the full variable domain: DTGVSQNPRHKITKRGQNVTFRCDPISEHNRLYWYRQTLGQGPEFLTYFQNEAQLEKSRLLSDRFSAERPKGSFSTLEIQRTEQGDSAMYLCASSSQTGIYGYTFGSGTRLTVV.

This clonotype came up a few times. The chain joins TRBV20-1 to TRBJ2-7, with 12 bases matching TRBD2. Looked up from germline, CDR1 is DFQATT and CDR2 is SNEGSKA (reference sequence). After removal of 3 bases from V and 5 bases from J, the junction contained 2 bases not matched to a gene. This CDR3 contains 13 residues. The CDR3 nucleotides are TGCAGTGCTAGGACTAGCGGGAGAAACGAGCAGTACTTC. It encodes CSARTSGRNEQYF.

As regards this clonotype: A much larger clone differs from this one at a single base, so this may be a read error. The rearrangement uses TRBV6-1 and TRBJ1-5; 8 bases fit TRBD1. Germline lookup yields CDR1 MNHNS and CDR2 SASEGT. CDR3 length equals 15 residues. CDR3: CASSSDRGNNQPRHF. The CDR3 DNA follows: TGTGCCAGCAGCTCCGACAGGGGCAACAATCAGCCCCGGCATTTT.

In this sample, this clonotype turned up once. A far larger clone is one base from this, pointing to a likely read error. V gene TRBV6-5 combines with J gene TRBJ2-7; no definite D call. This CDR3 region has 13 residues. Germline loops: CDR1 MNHEY, CDR2 SVGAGI. The germline V and J ends were trimmed by 5 bases and 3 bases, with 11 bases remaining between them. The DNA for the CDR3 is TGTGCCAGCAGTAATGTGAACGTCTACGAGCAGTACTTC. Protein sequence: CASSNVNVYEQYF.

This clonotype has ten or more counts. The chain carries TRBV5-1 and TRBJ1-1, with no clear D. The CDR3 is 13 amino acids. The germline V gene has CDR1 SGHRS and CDR2 YFSETQ. Deletions cut 0 bases from V and 6 bases from J, with 9 bases between. The CDR3 nucleotides read TGCGCCAGCAGCTTGGCCGAAGATCCTGAAGCTTTCTTT. It is translated as CASSLAEDPEAFF.

This clonotype was detected only a few times. This chain joins TRBV29-1 and TRBJ2-1, with D unresolved. V lost 3 bases, J lost 7 bases, and 7 bases lay in between. The length of the CDR3 is 11 residues. Germline-derived CDR1 and CDR2 are SQVTM and ANQGSEA. CDR3 in DNA: TGCAGCGTTGATGTTCCGAATGAGCAGTTCTTC. Amino acid sequence: CSVDVPNEQFF.

The table lists this clonotype with a few counts. This chain joins TRBV18 and TRBJ1-3; no definite D call. Germline lookup yields CDR1 KGHSH and CDR2 LQKENI. V was cut by 3 bases and J by 2 bases, with 17 bases left in between. This CDR3 is built from 17 residues. Here the CDR3 reads CASSPFGLQVTGNTIYF. The DNA of the CDR3 is TGTGCCAGCTCACCTTTTGGACTTCAGGTCACTGGAAACACCATATATTTT. The full variable domain, completed using reference TRBV18 and TRBJ1-3, is NAGVMQNPRHLVRRRGQEARLRCSPMKGHSHVYWYRQLPEEGLKFMVYLQKENIIDESGMPKERFSAEFPKEGPSILRIQQVVRGDSAAYFCASSPFGLQVTGNTIYFGEGSWLTVV.

This clonotype was recorded many times. V usage is TRBV30 and J usage is TRBJ2-7; D is unresolved. The CDR3 consists of 12 residues. Germline lookup yields CDR1 GTSNPN and CDR2 SVGIG (reference sequence). Trimming pared 4 bases from V and 5 bases from J, leaving 12 bases between. CDR3 nucleotide sequence: TGTGCCTGGAACCACAAACCGGACGAGCAGTACTTC. This gives the protein CAWNHKPDEQYF.

V gene TRBV7-6 combines with J gene TRBJ1-3; TRBD1 might be the D (5 bases). This CDR3 has 15 residues. Germline CDR1 SGHVS, CDR2 FNYEAQ. V lost 1 base and J 2 bases, leaving 9 bases between the germline ends. Written as DNA, the CDR3 is TGTGCCAGCAGCTTAGGGGGCGGGACTGGAAACACCATATATTTT. Amino acid sequence: CASSLGGGTGNTIYF.